Sequencing of this TCR beta chain was carried out in a study of T cells in Graves' hyperthyroidism and ophthalmopathy. Using RNA transcripts as the source, TCR beta CDR3 regions were amplified. The HTBI set primed first-round TCR CDR3 RT-PCR. One entry per CDR3 protein, called by TCRdb with MiXCR from the multiplex PCR reads. The repertoire consists of some 580,000 distinct CDR3 sequences, with around 16% occurring once and the leading ten covering under 3.5%. Clinical symptoms, serum thyroxine, TRAb, thyroid ultrasound and orbital computed tomography established diagnosis. This clonotype was counted at least ten times. Per the germline V gene, CDR1 is SGHRS and CDR2 is YFSETQ. V shed 0 bases and J shed 5 bases, with 12 bases lying between them. CDR3 length: 14 residues.

The chain recombines TRBV5-1 with TRBJ2-7; possibly TRBD1 for D (6 bases). The sequenced sample was blood. This receptor was identified in a woman in her forties with Graves' ophthalmopathy. The CDR3 here is CASSLADGQNEQYF. For the CDR3, the DNA is TGCGCCAGCAGCTTGGCCGACGGACAGAACGAGCAGTACTTC.